This T cell receptor (beta chain) was sequenced for a study of T cells after yellow fever vaccination. This clonotype was recorded a few times. Germline CDR1 reads MNHEY; CDR2 reads SMNVEV (reference sequence). This CDR3 spans 14 amino acids. V was cut by 3 bases and J by 9 bases, with 12 bases left in between. TCRdb used MiXCR to reprocess the 5' RACE reads, holding one entry per CDR3 protein. The table shows some 300,000 distinct CDR3 sequences, with roughly 4% occurring only once. This receptor was obtained from a man aged 18 to 30 who received the YFV17D yellow fever vaccine. The rearrangement uses TRBV27 and TRBJ1-6, with D possibly TRBD1 on 6 matching bases. Sequences were derived from PBMCs, sampled on the day of the yellow fever booster vaccination. CDR3 sequence: CASSLGGLTSPLHF. The CDR3 nucleotides read TGTGCCAGCAGTTTGGGGGGCCTAACTTCACCCCTCCACTTT.